Listed here are 11 T cell receptor beta chains from one sample, sequenced in a study of Ad26.COV2.S vaccination and SARS-CoV-2 variants. The treatment here: roughly 20 received Ad26.COV2.S at low or high dose, single or two shots; about 5 received placebo; per-sample allocation not given. The samples were gathered on day 63 after the first injection of vaccine or placebo. The repertoire was sequenced with immunoSEQ multiplex PCR; TCRdb's copy has only in-frame clones and lacks some. The sample holds under 500,000 clones, roughly 90% seen once. This specimen was peripheral blood, taken in a trial of Ad26.COV2.S vaccine versus placebo. The origin of the receptors is a person aged 18-65 years who received the Ad26.COV2.S COVID-19 vaccine or a placebo.

This chain joins TRBV7-9 and TRBJ2-6; D unclear. The V gene's germline CDR1 is SEHNR and CDR2 FQNEAQ (reference sequence). V dropped 5 bases and J dropped 2 bases, with 7 bases sitting between them. The CDR3 is 14 residues long. CDR3 loop: CASSPRTGANVLTF. The CDR3 DNA reads as TGTGCCAGCAGCCCGAGAACTGGGGCCAACGTCCTGACTTTC.

The V call is TRBV7-8, the J call TRBJ2-2; D is perhaps TRBD1 (6 bases). The V gene's germline CDR1 is SGHVS and CDR2 FQNEAQ. Trimming took off 0 bases at V and 2 bases at J, with 13 bases between the two ends. This CDR3 contains 17 residues. CDR3 loop: CASSLANRVLNTGELFF. The DNA for the CDR3 is TGTGCCAGCAGCTTAGCGAACAGGGTCCTTAACACCGGGGAGCTGTTTTTT.

V gene TRBV18 combines with J gene TRBJ1-4, with D perhaps TRBD1 (5 bases). The CDR3 spans 16 residues. V lost 3 bases and J 8 bases, leaving 19 bases between the germline ends. CDR1 KGHSH and CDR2 LQKENI come from the germline V gene. This CDR3 is CASSPQRDRRREKLFF. CDR3 nucleotides: TGTGCCAGCTCACCGCAGCGGGACCGACGGCGAGAAAAACTGTTTTTT.

CDR3 protein: CASSQVQGTYEQYF. For the CDR3, the DNA is TGCGCCAGCAGCCAAGTCCAGGGCACCTACGAGCAGTACTTC. The chain is built from TRBV4-1 and TRBJ2-7, with D possibly matching TRBD1 (5 bases). Germline loops: CDR1 MGHRA, CDR2 YSYEKL. Deletions cut 1 base from V and 2 bases from J, with 9 bases between. This CDR3 is 14 amino acids long.

The chain has TRBV5-6 and TRBJ2-3; D not certain. The CDR3 is 12 residues long. Germline lookup yields CDR1 SGHDT and CDR2 YYEEEE. Trimming took 6 bases from V and 8 from J, leaving 13 bases between them. CDR3 amino acids: CASTVLGVTQYF. The CDR3 DNA sequence: TGTGCCAGCACCGTATTGGGCGTTACGCAGTATTTT. The whole variable domain, filled in from reference TRBV5-6 and TRBJ2-3, reads DAGVTQSPTHLIKTRGQQVTLRCSPKSGHDTVSWYQQALGQGPQFIFQYYEEEERQRGNFPDRFSGHQFPNYSSELNVNALLLGDSALYLCASTVLGVTQYFGPGTRLTVL.

CDR3 loop: CSASFGDRNQPQHF. DNA of the CDR3: TGCAGTGCTAGTTTTGGGGATAGGAATCAGCCCCAGCATTTT. The chain employs TRBV20-1 and TRBJ1-5, with unresolved D. Germline-derived CDR1 and CDR2 are DFQATT and SNEGSKA (reference sequence). Trimming removed 3 bases from V and 4 bases from J, with 13 bases in between. The CDR3 loop spans 14 amino acids.

The J gene is TRBJ1-2, the V gene TRBV6-5, with D unclear. V was cut by 5 bases and J by 3 bases, with 7 bases left in between. The CDR3 has 12 amino acids. Germline V CDR1 and CDR2: MNHEY, SVGAGI. In DNA form, the CDR3 reads TGTGCCAGCAGTCGGGCCTACTATGGCTACACCTTC. Protein sequence: CASSRAYYGYTF.

V gene TRBV5-6 combines with J gene TRBJ1-1; TRBD1 is a possible D gene (6 bases). The CDR3 has 16 amino acids. CDR1 is SGHDT, CDR2 YYEEEE, per germline. V was clipped by 4 bases and J by 1 base, with 17 bases between them. The CDR3 region is CASSPRAGVWNTEAFF. The CDR3 nucleotides are TGTGCCAGCAGCCCCAGAGCAGGGGTTTGGAACACTGAAGCTTTCTTT.

The chain joins TRBV5-1 to TRBJ1-6, with 9 bases that match TRBD1. Germline CDR1 SGHRS, CDR2 YFSETQ. The CDR3 spans 14 residues. V gave up 3 bases and J gave up 10 bases; unmatched junction bases: 5. DNA of the CDR3: TGCGCCAGCAGCTATGGGACAGGGCGGTCACCCCTCCACTTT. Translating gives CASSYGTGRSPLHF.

The chain couples TRBV15 to TRBJ1-4; TRBD1 might be the D (5 bases). This CDR3 is built from 18 residues. CDR1 is LNHNV, CDR2 YYDKDF, per germline (reference sequence). V lost 8 bases and J lost 4, with 26 bases in between. This CDR3 is CATRRGRATTTGNEKLFF. CDR3 DNA: TGTGCCACCCGAAGGGGCAGGGCAACAACGACGGGTAATGAAAAACTGTTTTTT.

This clone was observed once. The V and J genes are TRBV6-1 and TRBJ1-5; tentative D call: TRBD1 (5 bases). Trimming removed 3 bases at V and 7 bases at J, with 19 bases between. CDR1 and CDR2 from the germline V gene are MNHNS and SASEGT. There are 16 residues in the CDR3. The CDR3 DNA reads TGTGCCAGCAGTGATGGGGGACTTCGATACGTGCAGCCCCAGCATTTT. Translation: CASSDGGLRYVQPQHF.